This T cell receptor (beta chain) was obtained from a study of radiotherapy plus CTLA-4 blockade in lung cancer. For this clone: Its cognate antigen is unknown.

The study's findings and limits: Reported findings show early blood T cell clone dynamics, with interferon-beta, best predicted response. Once radiotherapy plus ipilimumab had been given, TCR clones derived from tumor expanded in blood.

Ipilimumab-mediated CTLA-4 blockade plus focal radiation was given to patients having chemo-refractory metastatic non-small-cell lung cancer. Measured with immunoSEQ multiplex PCR; TCRdb has only the in-frame clones, and not every one. The sample holds around 70,000 clones, roughly three quarters seen once. Per the germline V gene, CDR1 is SGHRS and CDR2 is YFSETQ. The CDR3 has 14 amino acids. J lost 6 bases, V lost 4 bases, and 6 bases had no gene match. The source is a human donor with non-small cell lung cancer whose response to radiotherapy plus ipilimumab could not be evaluated. Some clones in this sample may be carry-over from other donors' samples. The chain employs TRBV5-1 and TRBJ1-5; TRBD1 aligns across 8 bases. Sequencing used peripheral blood, obtained from a patient treated with radiotherapy plus ipilimumab. The CDR3 region has the DNA TGCGCCAGCAGCAAGGGACAGGAGGGTCAGCCCCAGCATTTT. Its translation: CASSKGQEGQPQHF.